This T cell receptor (beta chain) comes out of a study of blood T cell repertoires in COVID-19. On the study more broadly: The samples span acute and convalescent COVID-19 from the United States, Italy and Spain. PBMCs, B-cell-depleted T cells, or T cells provided the cDNA or gDNA that made up the material.

The CDR3 contains 15 residues. V dropped 7 bases and J dropped 7; count of bases not matched to a gene: 13. Germline-derived CDR1 and CDR2 are LNHDA and SQIVND (reference sequence). Methods used by the authors: Using reference gene primer amplification, nucleated cell counts were estimated. Repertoires were generated with immunoSEQ multiplex PCR, while TCRdb's copy carries only in-frame clones and drops some. V, J and clone size derive from that table, while D and trimming were established from the DNA sequence. This table has hundreds of thousands of clones, about 80% appearing once. This TCR derives from a man aged 80 or over with acute or convalescent COVID-19. What was sequenced was peripheral blood. The chain joins TRBV19 to TRBJ2-1; TRBD1 aligns across 7 bases. CDR3 in amino acids: CASTLRDRVKNEQFF. The DNA for the CDR3 is TGTGCCAGTACTCTAAGAGACAGGGTAAAGAATGAGCAGTTCTTC. The full variable domain, in which reference TRBV19 and TRBJ2-1 provide the parts outside the CDR3, is DGGITQSPKYLFRKEGQNVTLSCEQNLNHDAMYWYRQDPGQGLRLIYYSQIVNDFQKGDIAEGYSVSREKKESFPLTVTSAQKNPTAFYLCASTLRDRVKNEQFFGPGTRLTVL.